Reported below is one T cell receptor beta chain. No antigen is known for it. The read comes to an end 3 residues before the CDR3 does, leaving the germline J gene to fill in the end. The protocol was immunoSEQ multiplex PCR, while the TCRdb copy is restricted to in-frame clones and leaves out a portion. Its clone listing holds tens of thousands of clones. The V gene end was trimmed by 0 bases and the J gene end by 7 bases; junction bases not matched to a gene: 8. The germline V gene has CDR1 ENHRY and CDR2 SYGVKD. The CDR3 has 16 amino acids. All participants had a single incident cervical HPV16 infection, and prevalent HPV16 infections were excluded. The record originates from a study of T cells in women clearing cervical HPV infection. General study results and limits: Richness plus V gene abundances separated cases from controls with AUC approximately 0.78.

This receptor was obtained from a woman between 18 and 75 years old with a cervical HPV16 infection that either progressed to CIN3+ or cleared (not recorded which). The sequenced sample was blood buffy coat. The chain is built from TRBV10-3 and TRBJ2-2; 7 positions match TRBD2. CDR3 bases read: TGTGCCATCAGTGAGTCTGAGGCGGGAGAGGACGGGGAG. Protein sequence: CAISESEAGEDGE. The full CDR3 protein reads CAISESEAGEDGELFF.